This T cell receptor beta chain emerged from a study of Tregs in tolerant kidney transplant recipients (dated by TCRdb to between 2018 and 2021). As for the study more broadly: The study applied TCRbeta sequencing to find donor-specific regulatory T cells before combined kidney and bone marrow transplantation and then followed those same cells after transplant. In a few healthy controls, several methods of expanding Tregs specific for an allogeneic donor were compared by TCRbeta repertoire sequencing. Study-wide conclusions, independent of this receptor: Expanding Tregs with activated donor B cells appeared to identify the most biologically relevant and donor-specific TCRbeta repertoire. Although technical replication error seemed to be minimal, the question of biological reproducibility was not addressed directly. Because only a small number of patients were included, the study had limitations, and the results will need to be validated in larger populations as well as under other immunosuppression protocols.

Genomic DNA was extracted from sorted cells with the QIAGEN DNeasy Blood and Tissue Kit for TCRbeta CDR3 sequencing. High-throughput TCRbeta CDR3 sequencing, which included PCR amplification with bias correction and internal controls, was done commercially through immunoSEQ. From the authors' description of their analysis: Unique productive TCRbeta sequences were defined by CDR3 nucleotide sequence where primers matched, and otherwise by CDR3 amino acid sequence together with Vbeta and Jbeta genes. To correct for sorting error, sequences found in more than one sorted population at a frequency ratio of 2:1 or less were discarded, and the remaining shared sequences were assigned to the population with the higher frequency. A sequence was defined as donor-reactive if the sequence was expanded at least 5-fold in CFSE-low cells compared with unstimulated cells and had a frequency of at least 0.01% in CFSE-low cells. Repertoire divergence was quantified by Jensen-Shannon divergence calculated from the top 100 TCRbeta sequences ranked by frequency. For any sample with multiple sequencing runs, sorting error was corrected in each run separately before the runs were pooled. This is the immuneACCESS table as TCRdb keeps it, with only in-frame sequences that have V and J called. A part of the clones is gone; compared with another copy, unresolved V genes explain less than half, and the rest is unexplained. The DNA was the basis for D and trimming; V, J and clone size are from that table. The sample table shows 15,000 to 19,000 clones, and about 92% are seen once. The top ten clonotypes cover roughly 13% of the sample.

Thawed PBMCs were FACS-sorted into unstimulated Tregs (CD4+CD25+CD127-), CD4+ non-Tregs (CD4+CD25-), CD4 cells and CD8 cells. Healthy control blood was obtained either as purchased buffy coats or from healthy volunteers. Healthy control blood was separated into PBMCs by Ficoll density gradient and cryopreserved, and patient PBMCs were collected both before and after transplant. Comment on this clone: Its binding antigen is unknown. No much larger clone exists at a distance of one base, and base qualities are not known.

V lost 2 bases and J lost 5 bases, and the count of bases not matched to a germline gene is 4. As encoded in the germline V gene, CDR1 is SGHTS while CDR2 is YDEGEE. Its CDR3 holds 14 amino acids, cysteine through phenylalanine. CDR3 DNA is the only sequence kept; it has 42 bases, read in frame from the first base. The receptor chain draws on TRBV5-8 and TRBJ1-5; 7 central bases correspond to TRBD1. The TCR was taken from a human donor in good health. Input material: CD8+ T cells from blood. CDR3 loop: CASSLLGGHQPQHF. The nucleotide sequence is given as TGTGCCAGCAGCTTATTAGGGGGCCATCAGCCCCAGCATTTT.